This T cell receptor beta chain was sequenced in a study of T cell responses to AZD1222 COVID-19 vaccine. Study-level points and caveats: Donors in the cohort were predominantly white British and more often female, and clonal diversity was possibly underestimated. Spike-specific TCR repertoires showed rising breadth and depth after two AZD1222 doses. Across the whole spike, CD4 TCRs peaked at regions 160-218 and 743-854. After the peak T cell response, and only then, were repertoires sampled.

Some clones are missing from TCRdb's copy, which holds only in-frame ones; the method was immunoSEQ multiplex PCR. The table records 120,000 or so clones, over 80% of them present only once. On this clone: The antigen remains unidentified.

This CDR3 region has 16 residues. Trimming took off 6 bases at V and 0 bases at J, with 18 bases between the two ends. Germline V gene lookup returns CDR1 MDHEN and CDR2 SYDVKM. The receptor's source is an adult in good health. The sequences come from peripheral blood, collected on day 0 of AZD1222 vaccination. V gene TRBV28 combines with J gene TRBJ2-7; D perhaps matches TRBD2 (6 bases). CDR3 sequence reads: CASSSPSGFASYEQYF. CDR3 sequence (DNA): TGTGCCAGCAGCAGCCCCAGCGGGTTTGCCTCCTACGAGCAGTACTTC.